The rows below give T cell receptor beta chains drawn from one sample of a study of T cell responses to AZD1222 COVID-19 vaccine. Clones were sequenced by immunoSEQ multiplex PCR, and TCRdb holds only the in-frame ones, with some missing. The sample records 120,000 or so clones, just over 85% being singletons. The source was peripheral blood, collected on day 0 of AZD1222 vaccination. The receptors come from an adult in good health. The CDR3 runs from the conserved cysteine through the conserved F or W.

TRBJ2-7,TRBV19,CASSPLTSGRNYEQYF
TRBJ2-7,TRBV27,CASSRGLAGTYGQYF
TRBJ1-2,TRBV19,CASSTQGGRGNGYTF
TRBJ1-1,TRBV6-4,CASSDSLNTEAFF
TRBJ1-4,TRBV27,CASSSKTGGRPEKLFF
TRBJ1-1,TRBV30,CAWRDRADTEAFF
TRBJ2-7,TRBV4-1,CASSHTGRGGSYEQYF
TRBJ2-1,TRBV2,CASRYRRTGLAGGPRDEYNEQFF
TRBJ1-2,TRBV30,CAWRGDRGRGSGYTF
TRBJ1-3,TRBV29-1,CSTWDTDSGNTIYF
TRBJ1-1,TRBV6-4,CASSDSHRVGVAEAFF
TRBJ1-1,TRBV10-1,CASSEATVGTEAFF
TRBJ2-1,TRBV11-2,CASSTGLAEQFF
TRBJ2-7,TRBV9,CASSLGHLSSYEQYF
TRBJ2-5,TRBV2,CASSVRAEGTQYF
TRBJ1-4,TRBV9,CASSAGDVQARSIPREKLFF
TRBJ2-7,TRBV5-1,CASSLGQGASYEQYF
TRBJ1-2,TRBV5-1,CASSSDAGRGGYTF
TRBJ1-5,TRBV28,CASSLVNLRGPFSNQPQHF
TRBJ2-7,TRBV11-3,CASSSGGGEQYF
TRBJ1-5,TRBV30,CAWSVRGLSNQPQHF
TRBJ2-7,TRBV9,CASSVLELAGLREQYF
TRBJ2-1,TRBV10-3,CAISEGTSGTYNEQFF
TRBJ2-1,TRBV11-2,CASSWSPASWDYYNEQFF
TRBJ1-6,TRBV21-1,CASGGVVGSPLHF
TRBJ2-3,TRBV5-1,CASSLGGVDPQYF
TRBJ1-2,TRBV10-3,CAISRDFSYGYTF
TRBJ1-6,TRBV5-6,CASSSLTGGSSPLHF
TRBJ2-7,TRBV6-5,CASSRALSSYEQYF
TRBJ1-1,TRBV10-3,CAISGWGHRQGGNTEAFF
TRBJ2-1,TRBV20-1,CSAIEGAGNEQFF
TRBJ1-4,TRBV7-2,CASSPDRGGEKLFF
TRBJ2-2,TRBV30,CAWSVLGGESGELFF
TRBJ1-3,TRBV6-4,CASRTGHDTLSSGNTIYF
TRBJ1-3,TRBV11-2,CASSSLGVGNTIYF
TRBJ2-7,TRBV5-6,CASSLAGGASYEQYF
TRBJ2-7,TRBV3-1/TRBV3-2,CASSQSLGFYEQYF
TRBJ1-4,TRBV6-1,CASSEEGSSWEGKLFF
TRBJ1-6,TRBV9,CASSVGVSSPLHF
TRBJ1-2,TRBV28,CASSEALQGVVYGYTF
TRBJ2-1,TRBV5-8,CASSLWLVQTGRTYNEQFF
TRBJ2-7,TRBV5-4,CASSPGQGGYEQYF
TRBJ1-4,TRBV28,CASRTGGFNEKLFF
TRBJ1-4,TRBV9,CASSVDSGSVRFF
TRBJ2-7,TRBV11-2,CASSPTTGGYEQYF
TRBJ2-1,TRBV5-1,CASSLVGQVHNEQFF
TRBJ2-2,TRBV2,CASSATNTGELFF
TRBJ1-5,TRBV6-1,CASSEYSNQPQHF
TRBJ2-1,TRBV28,CASRPRLAAPYNEQFF
TRBJ2-3,TRBV7-9,CASSPQGSSDTQYF
TRBJ1-2,TRBV6-2/TRBV6-3,CASSYSNNYGYTF
TRBJ2-3,TRBV5-1,CASSSPTDTQYF
TRBJ2-3,TRBV5-4,CASSRGGGTDTQYF
TRBJ2-2,TRBV7-2,CASSLEETGVLTGELFF
TRBJ2-3,TRBV5-4,CASRPGTRTDTQYF